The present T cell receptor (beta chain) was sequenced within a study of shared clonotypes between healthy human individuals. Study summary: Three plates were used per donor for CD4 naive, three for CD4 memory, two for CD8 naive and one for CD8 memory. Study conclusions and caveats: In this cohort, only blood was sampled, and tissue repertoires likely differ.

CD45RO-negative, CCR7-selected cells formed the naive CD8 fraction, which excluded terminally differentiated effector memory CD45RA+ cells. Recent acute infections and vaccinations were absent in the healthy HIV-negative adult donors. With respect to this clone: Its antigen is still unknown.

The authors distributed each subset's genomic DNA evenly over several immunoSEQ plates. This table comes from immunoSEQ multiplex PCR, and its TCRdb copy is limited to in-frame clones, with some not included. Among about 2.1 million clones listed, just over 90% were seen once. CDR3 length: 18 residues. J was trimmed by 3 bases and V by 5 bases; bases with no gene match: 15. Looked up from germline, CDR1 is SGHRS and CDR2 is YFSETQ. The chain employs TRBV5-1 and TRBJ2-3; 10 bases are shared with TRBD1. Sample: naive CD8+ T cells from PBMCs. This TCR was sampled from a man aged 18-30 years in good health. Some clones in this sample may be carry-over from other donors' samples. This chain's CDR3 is CASRHRSPGQGLTDTQYF. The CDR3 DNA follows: TGCGCCAGCAGGCACCGATCTCCGGGACAGGGGTTAACAGATACGCAGTATTTT.